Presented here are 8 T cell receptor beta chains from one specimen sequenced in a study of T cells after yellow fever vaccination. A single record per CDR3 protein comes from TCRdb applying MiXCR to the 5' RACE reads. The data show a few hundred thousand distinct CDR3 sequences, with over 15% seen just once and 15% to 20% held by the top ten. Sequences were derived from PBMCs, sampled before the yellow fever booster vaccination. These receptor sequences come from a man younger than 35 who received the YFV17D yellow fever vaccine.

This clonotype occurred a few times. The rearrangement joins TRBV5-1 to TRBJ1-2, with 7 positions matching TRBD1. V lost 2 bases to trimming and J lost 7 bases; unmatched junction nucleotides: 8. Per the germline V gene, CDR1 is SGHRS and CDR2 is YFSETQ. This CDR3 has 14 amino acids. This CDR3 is CASSLHEGALGYTF. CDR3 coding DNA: TGCGCCAGCAGCTTACATGAGGGGGCGCTTGGCTACACCTTC. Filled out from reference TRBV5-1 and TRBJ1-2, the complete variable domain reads KAGVTQTPRYLIKTRGQQVTLSCSPISGHRSVSWYQQTPGQGLQFLFEYFSETQRNKGNFPGRFSGRQFSNSRSEMNVSTLELGDSALYLCASSLHEGALGYTFGSGTRLTVV.

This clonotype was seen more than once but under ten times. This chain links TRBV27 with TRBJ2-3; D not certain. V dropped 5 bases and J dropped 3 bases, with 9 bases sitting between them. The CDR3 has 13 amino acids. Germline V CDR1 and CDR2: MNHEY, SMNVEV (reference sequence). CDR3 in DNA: TGTGCCAGCAGTCCTGTCCCTACAGATACGCAGTATTTT. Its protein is CASSPVPTDTQYF.

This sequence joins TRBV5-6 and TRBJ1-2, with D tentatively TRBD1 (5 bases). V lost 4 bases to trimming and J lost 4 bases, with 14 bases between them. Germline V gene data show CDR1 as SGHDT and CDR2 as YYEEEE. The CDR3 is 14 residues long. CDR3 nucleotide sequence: TGTGCCAGCAGCCTACAGGACGGTATCTATGGCTACACCTTC. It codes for CASSLQDGIYGYTF. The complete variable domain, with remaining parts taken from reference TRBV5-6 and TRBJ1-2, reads DAGVTQSPTHLIKTRGQQVTLRCSPKSGHDTVSWYQQALGQGPQFIFQYYEEEERQRGNFPDRFSGHQFPNYSSELNVNALLLGDSALYLCASSLQDGIYGYTFGSGTRLTVV.

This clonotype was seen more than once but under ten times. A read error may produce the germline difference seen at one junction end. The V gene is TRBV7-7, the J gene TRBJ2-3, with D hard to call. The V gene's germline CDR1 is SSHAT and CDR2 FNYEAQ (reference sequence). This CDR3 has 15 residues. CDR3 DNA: TGTGCTAGCAGCCCCCGAGCAGCCAACACAGATACGCAGTATTTT. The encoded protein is CASSPRAANTDTQYF.

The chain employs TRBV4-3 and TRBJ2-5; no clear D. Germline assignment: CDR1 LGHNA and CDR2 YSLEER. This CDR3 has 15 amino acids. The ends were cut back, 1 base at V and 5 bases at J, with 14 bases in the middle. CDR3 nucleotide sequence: TGCGCCAGCAGCCAAGTCATGGGTGGCATGGAGACCCAGTACTTC. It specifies CASSQVMGGMETQYF.

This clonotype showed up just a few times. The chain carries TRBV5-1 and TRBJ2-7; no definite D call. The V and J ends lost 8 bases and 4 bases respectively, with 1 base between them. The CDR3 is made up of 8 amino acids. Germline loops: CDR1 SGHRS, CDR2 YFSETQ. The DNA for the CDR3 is TGCGCCAGGTACGAGCAGTACTTC. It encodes CARYEQYF.

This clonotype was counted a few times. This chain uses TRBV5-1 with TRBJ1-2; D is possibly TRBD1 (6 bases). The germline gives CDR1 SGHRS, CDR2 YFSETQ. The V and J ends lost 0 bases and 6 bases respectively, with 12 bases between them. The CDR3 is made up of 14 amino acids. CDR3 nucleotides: TGCGCCAGCAGCTTGGGACAGGCGGGGGATGGCTACACCTTC. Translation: CASSLGQAGDGYTF.

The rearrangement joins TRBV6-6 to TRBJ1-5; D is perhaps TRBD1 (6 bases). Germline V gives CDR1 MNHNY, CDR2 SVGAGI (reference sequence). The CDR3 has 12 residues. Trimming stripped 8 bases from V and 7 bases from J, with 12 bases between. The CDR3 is CASGVGGQPQHF. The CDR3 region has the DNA TGTGCCAGCGGTGTGGGGGGCCAGCCCCAGCATTTT.